Listed here are 15 T cell receptor beta chains from one sample, sequenced in a study of molecular identifiers for immune sequencing clone quantification. One entry per CDR3 protein, called by TCRdb with MiXCR from the PCR reads. The sample shows around 300,000 distinct CDR3 sequences, roughly a quarter of them seen only once. The sample was naive CD8+ T cells from blood, with Jurkat cell RNA spiked in. Subset given: FACS-sorted CD8+CD4-CCR7+CD45RA+ naive T cells. These receptors were obtained from a human donor in good health. Some libraries in this study had Jurkat cell RNA spiked in.

The V gene is TRBV11-2, the J gene TRBJ1-5; TRBD1 is a possible D gene (5 bases). Trimming removed 3 bases from V and 8 bases from J, with 14 bases in between. The CDR3 length is 14 residues. Germline V lookup: CDR1 SGHAT, CDR2 FQNNGV. CDR3 protein: CASSLGVGTEPQHF. As DNA, the CDR3 is TGTGCCAGCAGCTTGGGGGTCGGGACGGAGCCCCAGCATTTT.

This clonotype was counted only a few times. The rearrangement links TRBV30 to TRBJ2-7; TRBD2 agrees at 13 bases. Trimming at V came to 4 bases and at J to 6 bases, leaving 6 bases not matched to a gene. In germline, CDR1 is GTSNPN, CDR2 SVGIG (reference sequence). CDR3 length: 14 residues. The CDR3: CAWTPGLAGVEQYF. The CDR3 DNA reads TGTGCCTGGACACCCGGACTAGCGGGAGTCGAGCAGTACTTC.

This clonotype occurred a few times. V is TRBV4-1 and J is TRBJ2-1; 11 nucleotides agree with TRBD2. The CDR3 consists of 17 residues. V shed 4 bases and J 3 bases; nucleotides not matched to a gene: 8. Germline V gene sequence: CDR1 MGHRA, CDR2 YSYEKL. The CDR3 DNA follows: TGCGCCAGCAGCCCCACCCTAGCGGGGGGATACTACAATGAGCAGTTCTTC. Encoded protein: CASSPTLAGGYYNEQFF.

Concerning this clonotype itself: A read error may produce the germline difference seen at one junction end. The chain has TRBV19 and TRBJ2-3, with D possibly TRBD2 on 7 matching bases. Germline V lookup: CDR1 LNHDA, CDR2 SQIVND (reference sequence). The CDR3 covers 18 residues. The CDR3 sequence is CASSMGTPRAGAKDAQYF. The CDR3 bases are TGTGCCAGTAGTATGGGAACCCCACGGGCGGGGGCGAAAGATGCGCAGTATTTT.

Worth noting for this clonotype: The missing conserved phenylalanine or tryptophan at the end of this CDR3 makes a read error likely. The genes are TRBV28 and TRBJ1-1; 11 bases map to TRBD1. Germline V lookup: CDR1 MDHEN, CDR2 SYDVKM. This CDR3 has 13 residues. Trimming cost V 6 bases and J 8 bases; bases outside gene matches: 5. As DNA, the CDR3 is TGTGCCAGCAGCGTGGACAGGGGGCGGGAAGCTTTCCTT. Protein: CASSVDRGREAFL.

For this clonotype: A much larger clone lies one base from this, so it may be a read error. The rearrangement uses TRBV29-1 and TRBJ1-2, with 7 bases identical to TRBD1. The CDR3 length is 16 residues. The ends lost 4 bases at V and 4 bases at J; junction bases unmatched: 15. Germline CDR1 and CDR2: SQVTM and ANQGSEA. CDR3 sequence: CSVVVPGQRDVYGYTF. CDR3 sequence (DNA): TGCAGCGTTGTAGTCCCGGGACAGAGGGATGTCTATGGCTACACCTTC. Full variable domain (outside the CDR3, taken from reference TRBV29-1 and TRBJ1-2): SAVISQKPSRDICQRGTSLTIQCQVDSQVTMMFWYRQQPGQSLTLIATANQGSEATYESGFVIDKFPISRPNLTFSTLTVSNMSPEDSSIYLCSVVVPGQRDVYGYTFGSGTRLTVV.

This clonotype was seen ten or more times. The chain couples TRBV28 to TRBJ2-3; D gene uncertain. Looked up from germline, CDR1 is MDHEN and CDR2 is SYDVKM. The CDR3 has 14 amino acids. V lost 2 bases to trimming and J lost 0 bases, with 6 bases between them. The CDR3 spells CASSLGMSTDTQYF. The CDR3 region has the DNA TGTGCCAGCAGTTTAGGTATGAGCACAGATACGCAGTATTTT.

This chain connects TRBV1 to TRBJ2-1; the D segment call TRBD1 is taken from the table without a DNA check. TRBV1 is a documented pseudogene. The CDR3 is 14 residues long. The CDR3 loop reads CTSSHGQTYNEQFF. In DNA form, the CDR3 reads TGCACCAGCAGCCACGGACAGACTTACAATGAGCAGTTCTTC.

Regarding this clonotype: This CDR3 fails to terminate in the conserved phenylalanine or tryptophan, so it likely reflects a read error. The J gene is TRBJ2-3, the V gene TRBV4-1; no definite D call. The V gene's germline CDR1 is MGHRA and CDR2 YSYEKL. CDR3 length: 11 residues. Trimming took off 8 bases at V and 3 bases at J, with 6 bases between the two ends. This chain's CDR3 is CASQATDTQYL. The CDR3 DNA sequence: TGCGCCAGCCAAGCAACAGATACGCAGTATCTT.

At least ten counts were recorded for this clonotype. DNA of the CDR3: TGTGCCAGCGGGTGGGGCACCGGGGAGCTGTTTTTT. Protein sequence: CASGWGTGELFF. This chain connects TRBV27 to TRBJ2-2; D is unclear. The CDR3 is 12 residues long. V was trimmed by 8 bases and J by 4 bases, leaving 8 bases between them. From germline, CDR1 is MNHEY and CDR2 SMNVEV (reference sequence).

Note on this clonotype: A much more abundant neighbour one base away suggests this may be a read error. This chain uses TRBV6-2 or TRBV6-3 with TRBJ1-5, with D possibly being TRBD1 (5 bases). CDR1 is MNHEY, CDR2 SVGEGT, per germline. The length of the CDR3 is 15 residues. CDR3 coding DNA: TGTGCCAGCAGTCCCGGGGCAGACTTCAATCGGCCCCAGCATTTT. Protein: CASSPGADFNRPQHF.

This clonotype turned up a few times. V gene TRBV15 combines with J gene TRBJ2-3; a possible D gene is TRBD2 (6 bases). CDR3 length: 16 residues. Germline-derived CDR1 and CDR2 are LNHNV and YYDKDF (reference sequence). Trimming took off 1 base at V and 0 bases at J, with 11 bases between the two ends. The CDR3: CATSRALAKSTDTQYF. Here the CDR3 DNA reads TGTGCCACCAGCAGAGCCCTAGCGAAGAGCACAGATACGCAGTATTTT. The whole variable domain, remainder taken from reference TRBV15 and TRBJ2-3, is DAMVIQNPRYQVTQFGKPVTLSCSQTLNHNVMYWYQQKSSQAPKLLFHYYDKDFNNEADTPDNFQSRRPNTSFCFLDIRSPGLGDTAMYLCATSRALAKSTDTQYFGPGTRLTVL.

This clonotype was counted between two and nine times. The chain is built from TRBV7-9 and TRBJ1-1, with D maybe TRBD1 (5 bases). CDR1 and CDR2 (germline): SEHNR, FQNEAQ (reference sequence). The CDR3 is made up of 16 amino acids. The V gene lost 5 bases and the J gene lost 0 bases, with 16 bases spanning the gap. The DNA for the CDR3 is TGTGCCAGCAGCGGGGCTATTGTGGAATTGAACACTGAAGCTTTCTTT. This codes for CASSGAIVELNTEAFF.

This chain links TRBV20-1 with TRBJ2-3, with 11 bases lining up with TRBD2. The V gene end was trimmed by 3 bases and the J gene end by 4 bases; junction bases not matched to a gene: 9. CDR3 size: 16 residues. Germline V lookup: CDR1 DFQATT, CDR2 SNEGSKA (reference sequence). Written as DNA, the CDR3 is TGCAGTGCTAGGGTAGCGGGAGGGATGATCGCAGATACGCAGTATTTT. Translating it yields CSARVAGGMIADTQYF.

The rearrangement links TRBV4-2 to TRBJ2-7; D is undetermined. In germline, CDR1 is LGHNA, CDR2 YNFKEQ. The CDR3 has 16 amino acids. Deletions cut 2 bases from V and 0 bases from J, with 14 bases between. In nucleotides, the CDR3 is TGTGCCAGCAGCCAAAAGACGACGCCACCCTCCTACGAGCAGTACTTC. The encoded protein is CASSQKTTPPSYEQYF.